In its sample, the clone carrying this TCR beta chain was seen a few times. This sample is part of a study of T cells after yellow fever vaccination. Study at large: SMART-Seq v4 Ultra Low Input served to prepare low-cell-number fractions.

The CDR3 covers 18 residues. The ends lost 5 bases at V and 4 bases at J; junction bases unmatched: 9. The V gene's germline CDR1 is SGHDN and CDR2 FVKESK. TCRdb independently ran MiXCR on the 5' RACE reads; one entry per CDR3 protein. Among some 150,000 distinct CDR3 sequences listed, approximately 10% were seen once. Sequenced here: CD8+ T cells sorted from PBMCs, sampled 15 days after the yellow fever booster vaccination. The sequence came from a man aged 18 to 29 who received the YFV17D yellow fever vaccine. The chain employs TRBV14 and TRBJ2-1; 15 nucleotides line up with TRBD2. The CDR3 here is CASSSGLAGGMKYNEQFF. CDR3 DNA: TGTGCCAGCAGCTCGGGACTAGCGGGGGGAATGAAATACAATGAGCAGTTCTTC.